This is a list of T cell receptor beta chains from one sample in a study of T-cell reconstitution after alpha-beta-depleted transplantation in children. TCRdb used MiXCR to reprocess the PCR reads, holding one entry per CDR3 protein. This sample has 700,000 to 850,000 distinct CDR3 sequences, with around 15% found just once. Sequenced here: PBMCs, mostly from graft donor cells, sampled 360 days after TCRalphabeta/CD19-depleted stem cell transplant. All receptors come from a male patient aged 10 to 17 who had a stem cell transplant for acute lymphoblastic leukemia, so the T cells may come from the graft donor. CDR3s include the opening cysteine and the closing phenylalanine or tryptophan. A D gene is named only where the DNA matches it firmly. A row's size may be missing; if present it is once, few, many or a size class.

clone_size j_call d_call v_call cdr3_aa cdr3_nt
. TRBJ2-5 TRBD2 TRBV9 CASSVVPPLAGGRETQYF TGTGCCAGCAGCGTAGTACCCCCTCTAGCGGGAGGGCGAGAGACCCAGTACTTC
many TRBJ2-1 TRBD2 TRBV6-2/TRBV6-3 CASSLAGGFYNEQFF TGTGCCAGCAGTTTAGCGGGGGGCTTCTACAATGAGCAGTTCTTC
many TRBJ2-7 . TRBV29-1 CSAGSGRYEQYF TGCAGCGCAGGGTCGGGGAGGTACGAGCAGTACTTC
. TRBJ2-7 TRBD2 TRBV7-4 CASSFKTPGLADSYEQYF TGTGCCAGCAGCTTCAAAACCCCCGGACTAGCGGACTCCTACGAGCAGTACTTC
few TRBJ2-7 TRBD1 TRBV18 CASSLTQGVSSYEQYF TGTGCCAGCTCACTTACCCAGGGGGTGAGCTCCTACGAGCAGTACTTC
many TRBJ2-2 TRBD1 TRBV29-1 CSGGQGLTGELFF TGCAGCGGAGGACAGGGGTTGACCGGGGAGCTGTTTTTT
few TRBJ1-6 . TRBV4-1 CASSQDGTSGNSPLHF TGCGCCAGCAGCCAAGATGGGACCTCCGGTAATTCACCCCTCCACTTT
few TRBJ2-7 TRBD2 TRBV15 CATTWDYFYEQYF TGTGCCACCACCTGGGACTACTTCTACGAGCAGTACTTC
few TRBJ1-3 . TRBV20-1 CSARSGSGNTIYF TGCAGTGCTAGATCGGGATCTGGAAACACCATATATTTT
. TRBJ2-7 TRBD2 TRBV18 CASSPGLADTYEQYF TGTGCCAGCTCACCAGGGCTAGCGGATACCTACGAGCAGTACTTC
many TRBJ2-7 . TRBV27 CASSPTPSSYEQYF TGTGCCAGCAGTCCAACACCTAGCTCCTACGAGCAGTACTTC
. TRBJ2-5 TRBD2 TRBV5-1 CASSLGGGNQETQYF TGCGCCAGCAGCTTGGGGGGGGGAAACCAAGAGACCCAGTACTTC
few TRBJ2-5 . TRBV10-3 CAISEVKGETQYF TGTGCCATCAGTGAGGTTAAGGGAGAGACCCAGTACTTC
few TRBJ2-3 . TRBV7-3 CASSRLAIDTDTQYF TGTGCCAGCAGCCGCCTAGCGATAGACACAGATACGCAGTATTTT
. TRBJ2-1 TRBD2 TRBV20-1 CSAMRASGYNEQFF TGCAGTGCTATGAGGGCTAGCGGGTACAATGAGCAGTTCTTC
. TRBJ2-7 . TRBV5-6 CASSLESTYEQYF TGTGCCAGCAGCTTGGAGAGTACCTACGAGCAGTACTTC
. TRBJ2-7 TRBD1 TRBV11-2 CASSRDRASEQYF TGTGCCAGCAGCAGGGACAGGGCATCCGAGCAGTACTTC
few TRBJ2-3 . TRBV15 CATSSRASTDTQYF TGTGCCACCAGTAGCCGGGCTTCCACAGATACGCAGTATTTT
many TRBJ2-4 TRBD1 TRBV27 CASSWDSSAKNIQYF TGTGCCAGCAGTTGGGACAGCTCAGCCAAAAACATTCAGTACTTC
many TRBJ2-7 . TRBV27 CASNRAWDVIYEQYF TGTGCCAGCAACCGCGCCTGGGACGTCATCTACGAGCAGTACTTC
once TRBJ2-6 . TRBV20-1 CSARAGTFSGANVLTF TGCAGTGCTAGAGCGGGCACCTTCTCTGGGGCCAACGTCCTGACTTTC
. TRBJ2-7 . TRBV5-1 CASSTRLATGGSSYEQYF TGCGCCAGCAGCACAAGACTAGCCACAGGGGGAAGCTCCTACGAGCAGTACTTC
few TRBJ2-1 . TRBV20-1 CSAGVGITYNEQFF TGCAGTGCTGGAGTTGGGATTACCTACAATGAGCAGTTCTTC
few TRBJ1-1 . TRBV5-1 CASSLYDRGDTEAFF TGCGCCAGCAGCTTGTATGACAGAGGGGACACTGAAGCTTTCTTT
. TRBJ2-7 . TRBV4-1 CASSQDDGTKIYEQYF TGCGCCAGCAGCCAAGACGACGGGACGAAAATCTACGAGCAGTACTTC